This TCR beta chain was sequenced for a study of cytomegalovirus exposure and HLA in healthy donors. Study-wide results and caveats: Researchers catalogued 160 or so TCR beta chains as cytomegalovirus-associated.

Use of 60 Vbeta and 13 Jbeta primers characterized the PCR. Per the authors' pipeline: Later analysis identified roughly 84 million unique TCR beta chains, 8.5 million to 13 million shared. The protocol was immunoSEQ multiplex PCR, while the TCRdb copy is restricted to in-frame clones and leaves out a portion. The DNA was the basis for D and trimming; V, J and clone size are from that table. The top ten clones hold around 4.4% of a sample with 180,000 or so clones, 75% to 90% of them seen once. Each donor was healthy, and each was a bone marrow donor. In this sample, this clone turned up a few times. Antigen: not known. This clonotype was sampled from a woman in her forties or fifties in good health and CMV-seropositive. Sequencing was performed on PBMCs.

CDR3 nucleotide sequence: TGTGCCAGCAGTTTAATAGCGGGAGAGACCCAGTACTTC. Protein sequence: CASSLIAGETQYF. The gene calls are TRBV28 and TRBJ2-5; TRBD2 aligns across 7 bases. CDR3 length equals 13 residues. J was trimmed by 4 bases and V by 2 bases; bases with no gene match: 1. Germline CDR1 MDHEN, CDR2 SYDVKM. The entire variable domain, with the rest obtained from reference TRBV28 and TRBJ2-5, is as follows: DVKVTQSSRYLVKRTGEKVFLECVQDMDHENMFWYRQDPGLGLRLIYFSYDVKMKEKGDIPEGYSVSREKKERFSLILESASTNQTSMYLCASSLIAGETQYFGPGTRLLVL.